Here is one T cell receptor beta chain with its context. Its specific antigen is unknown. The junction and the germline gene differ at one end; a read error may be behind it. The data were obtained in a study of tumor and adjacent non-tumor tissue in lung cancer (dated by TCRdb to about 2018). For context, the study as a whole: The cohort included 12 adenocarcinoma, a couple of squamous cell carcinoma and 1 small cell lung cancer patients. Sequencing generated a total of 125,075,908 productive TCRbeta reads, averaging roughly 3.9 million reads per sample. The study compared bulk TCRbeta repertoires from lung tumor tissue and matched distant non-tumor lung tissue of some 15 lung cancer patients. Among the 15 or so patients, ages ranged from roughly 31 to 80 years, 10 were men and 5 were women, and disease was TNM stage I to III. TCRbeta CDR3 sequencing was performed on more than 25 paired specimens, with one tumor sample and one normal lung sample collected per patient.

Library preparation used multiplex PCR. The data were produced on an Illumina HiSeq 2500. TCRbeta libraries were constructed through three rounds of nested PCR with primers (Table S4) according to protocols adapted from ARM-PCR. Before sequencing, PCR products in the 200-500 bp range were cut out of the gel and cleaned up using the QIAquick gel extraction kit. The paper's processing steps were these. Reads were cleaned with Trimmomatic, merged with FLASH into complete CDR3 sequences, and assigned to V(D)J germline segments with MiTCR. Clonal diversity was calculated as the inverse Simpson's index using VDJtools. In-frame sequences lacking a premature stop codon were counted as productive reads. The public reads were reanalyzed by TCRdb: fastp trimming at Q25, MiXCR alignment, in-frame beta chains only. Under each unique CDR3 protein, matching rows form one entry showing the most common genes and DNA. The V and J calls and clone size come from TCRdb's table, not from the authors' own analysis. This sample is represented by about 120,000 distinct CDR3 sequences; 84% of them were singletons. The ten largest clones add up to 22% of the sample.

The CDR3 measures 14 amino acids from cysteine to phenylalanine. Only CDR3 DNA remains: 42 bases, in frame from the first base. CDR1 and CDR2 are drawn from the germline V gene: SQVTM, ANQGSEA. What the research found in general, with its limitations: Only 15 patients were included in the cohort, and the need for larger samples and more detailed clinical data was noted by the authors. A significantly larger cumulative share of the repertoire was made up by the top 100 clones in normal lung than in tumor tissue. Significantly higher TCR diversity (inverse Simpson) was observed in tumor tissue than in normal lung tissue (approximately 430 vs 150, P = 0.0075, Mann-Whitney U test). TCR diversity was significantly higher in younger patients, and greater tumor TCR diversity was associated with shorter overall survival and shorter disease-free survival. The sequencing platform is not named in the methods, and unique molecular identifiers are not mentioned. Peripheral blood was not sequenced, so blood TCRbeta repertoires in these lung cancer patients were not examined.

Bulk unsorted tissue served as the source for RNA extraction, and RNA quality was assessed using a NanoDrop ND-1000 and an Agilent 2100. Donors were newly diagnosed lung cancer patients admitted for thoracic surgery in China between August and November 2014, without prior chemotherapy. The study excluded patients who had received radiotherapy or chemotherapy before or who had another cancer at the same time. Surgical tissue pieces of 1-2 cm3 were preserved in RNAlater solution and were kept at -80 degrees C until use. The V gene is TRBV29-1 and the J gene is TRBJ1-1, with no confidently assigned D gene. This TCR derives from a man in his sixties or seventies with non-small cell lung cancer. The source material was lung tumor tissue. The nucleotides are TGCAGCGGCATAATCGACATGGGGAACACAGAAGCTTTCTTT. This is translated as CSGIIDMGNTEAFF.